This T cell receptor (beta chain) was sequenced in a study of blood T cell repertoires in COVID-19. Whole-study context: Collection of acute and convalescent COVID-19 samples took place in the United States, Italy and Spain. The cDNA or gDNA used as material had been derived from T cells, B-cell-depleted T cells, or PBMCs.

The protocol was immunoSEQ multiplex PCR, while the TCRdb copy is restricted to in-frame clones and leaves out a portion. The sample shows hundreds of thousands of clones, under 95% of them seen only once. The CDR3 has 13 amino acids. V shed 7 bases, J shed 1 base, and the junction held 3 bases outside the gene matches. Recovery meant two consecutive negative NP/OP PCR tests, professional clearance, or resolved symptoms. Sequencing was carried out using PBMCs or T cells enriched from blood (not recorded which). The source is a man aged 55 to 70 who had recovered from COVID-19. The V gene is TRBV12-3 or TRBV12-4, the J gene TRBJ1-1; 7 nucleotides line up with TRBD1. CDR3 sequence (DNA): TGTGCCAGCACCAGACAGGGGAACACTGAAGCTTTCTTT. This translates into CASTRQGNTEAFF.